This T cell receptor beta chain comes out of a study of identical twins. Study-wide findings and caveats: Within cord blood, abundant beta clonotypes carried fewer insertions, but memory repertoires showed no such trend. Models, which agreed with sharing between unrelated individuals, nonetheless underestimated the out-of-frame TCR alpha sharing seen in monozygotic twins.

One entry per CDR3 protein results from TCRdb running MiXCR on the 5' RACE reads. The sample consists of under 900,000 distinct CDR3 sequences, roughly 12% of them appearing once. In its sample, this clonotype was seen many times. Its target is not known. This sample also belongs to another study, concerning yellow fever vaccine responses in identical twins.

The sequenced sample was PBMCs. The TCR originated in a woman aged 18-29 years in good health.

The CDR3 loop reads CSASRQGGTIYF. The CDR3 region has the DNA TGCAGTGCTAGTCGTCAGGGGGGCACCATATATTTT. V is TRBV20-1 and J is TRBJ1-3; 7 nucleotides line up with TRBD1. CDR3 length: 12 residues. In germline, CDR1 is DFQATT, CDR2 SNEGSKA (reference sequence). V lost 3 bases to trimming and J lost 9 bases; unmatched junction nucleotides: 5.